These T cell receptor beta chains were read from a single sample in a study of cytomegalovirus exposure and HLA in healthy donors. This table comes from immunoSEQ multiplex PCR, and its TCRdb copy is limited to in-frame clones, with some not included. The sample includes some 150,000 clones, around 60% seen only once; the top ten take roughly 6.4%. The sequencing sample was made of PBMCs. These receptor sequences come from a woman aged 55-75 years in good health and CMV-seropositive. Each CDR3 is given with its conserved first and last residue. A D gene is named only where the DNA matches it firmly. Only some rows state a clone size, as once, few, many or a class for expanded clones.

clone_size	d_call	v_call	j_call	cdr3_aa	cdr3_nt
NA	TRBD1	TRBV10-1	TRBJ1-4	CASSSDRNEKLFF	TGCGCCAGCAGTTCGGACAGGAATGAAAAACTGTTTTTT
NA	TRBD2	TRBV18	TRBJ2-4	CASSPSGGAKNIQYF	TGTGCCAGCTCACCGTCGGGAGGGGCCAAAAACATTCAGTACTTC
NA	TRBD1	TRBV9	TRBJ2-3	CASSVARTGGTDTQYF	TGTGCCAGCAGCGTAGCCCGGACAGGTGGGACAGATACGCAGTATTTT
few	NA	TRBV19	TRBJ2-3	CASSIDLTDTYRTDTQYF	TGTGCCAGTAGTATAGATCTTACCGACACCTACAGAACAGATACGCAGTATTTT
NA	NA	TRBV28	TRBJ2-7	CASRTYKMDLSRGEQYF	TGTGCCAGCAGGACCTATAAAATGGACCTCTCGAGGGGGGAGCAGTACTTC
NA	NA	TRBV18	TRBJ2-2	CASSLRIGANTGELFF	TGTGCCAGCTCACTTCGGATAGGGGCCAACACCGGGGAGCTGTTTTTT
NA	TRBD2	TRBV7-2	TRBJ2-7	CASSDTSGLAYEQYF	TGTGCCAGCAGCGACACTAGCGGACTTGCCTACGAGCAGTACTTC
few	TRBD1	TRBV6-6	TRBJ2-5	CASRDRAQETQYF	TGTGCCAGCAGAGACAGGGCACAAGAGACCCAGTACTTC
NA	TRBD2	TRBV10-3	TRBJ2-3	CAISGKRESSDTQYF	TGTGCCATCAGTGGGAAGCGGGAGTCCTCAGATACGCAGTATTTT
NA	TRBD1	TRBV6-6	TRBJ2-3	CASDRDATDTQYF	TGTGCCAGCGACAGGGACGCCACAGATACGCAGTATTTT
few	TRBD2	TRBV7-9	TRBJ2-5	CASTRGVAGQETQYF	TGTGCCAGCACCCGGGGGGTAGCGGGCCAAGAGACCCAGTACTTC
NA	NA	TRBV7-9	TRBJ2-7	CASSPSVGVREQYF	TGTGCCAGCAGCCCCTCTGTCGGGGTTCGCGAGCAGTACTTC
NA	NA	TRBV5-1	TRBJ1-1	CASSDQGNTEAFF	TGCGCCAGCAGCGATCAGGGGAACACTGAAGCTTTCTTT
NA	TRBD1	TRBV18	TRBJ2-4	CASSPPGQGAIQYF	TGTGCCAGCTCACCACCCGGACAGGGAGCCATTCAGTACTTC
few	NA	TRBV6-4	TRBJ1-2	CASSDWGLGYTF	TGTGCCAGCAGTGACTGGGGGCTTGGCTACACCTTC
NA	NA	TRBV7-9	TRBJ2-5	CASSRGGLGQETQYF	TGTGCCAGCAGCCGGGGAGGTTTGGGCCAAGAGACCCAGTACTTC
NA	TRBD1	TRBV4-3	TRBJ2-7	CASSQDRTGAPYEQYF	TGCGCCAGCAGCCAAGATAGGACAGGGGCTCCCTACGAGCAGTACTTC
once	NA	TRBV6-5	TRBJ1-1	CASSYSDTILSTEAFF	TGTGCCAGCAGTTACTCGGACACCATCCTTAGCACTGAAGCTTTCTTT
once	TRBD1	TRBV27	TRBJ1-1	CASSSGTGKNTEAFF	TGTGCCAGCAGTTCCGGGACAGGGAAGAACACTGAAGCTTTCTTT
NA	NA	TRBV4-2	TRBJ1-3	CASSQYDGAGRNTIYF	TGTGCCAGCAGCCAATATGACGGAGCTGGTAGAAACACCATATATTTT
NA	NA	TRBV6-6	TRBJ1-4	CASTPAGSINEKLFF	TGTGCCAGCACCCCGGCGGGATCAATTAATGAAAAACTGTTTTTT
NA	NA	TRBV11-2	TRBJ2-7	CASSLVRREQYF	TGTGCCAGCAGCTTAGTGCGTAGAGAGCAGTACTTC
NA	NA	TRBV5-4	TRBJ1-1	CASSLESGGGTEAFF	TGTGCCAGCAGCTTGGAATCCGGGGGAGGCACTGAAGCTTTCTTT
NA	NA	TRBV6-6	TRBJ2-1	CASSLLSAEQFF	TGTGCCAGCAGCCTCCTTAGCGCTGAGCAGTTCTTC
NA	NA	TRBV6-5	TRBJ2-5	CASSLQAPWMGTQYF	TGTGCCAGCAGTTTACAAGCGCCTTGGATGGGGACCCAGTACTTC
few	NA	TRBV10-3	TRBJ2-5	CAISDTALGQETQYF	TGTGCCATCAGTGACACAGCCCTCGGCCAAGAGACCCAGTACTTC